This T cell receptor beta chain was recorded in a study of shared clonotypes between healthy human individuals (dated by TCRdb to 2019 to 2021). In the study overall: The cohort comprised a couple of women and three men aged 18 to 49 years. To increase sequencing depth and limit assay-specific biases, different laboratories used diverse techniques to prepare libraries and sequence TCR repertoires. Blood TCR repertoires of roughly 5 healthy adults were deeply sequenced to estimate repertoire size and the extent of clonotype sharing between individuals. Per donor, three plates each were used for CD4 naive and CD4 memory, two for CD8 naive, and one for CD8 memory. Leukapheresis yielded between about 0.94 and 9 billion PBMCs per donor. Study-wide findings and limitations: Sampling was restricted to blood, and TCR repertoires in tissues likely differ from the TCR repertoires found in blood. Because the study included a small number of donors, the genetic and exposure-history diversity represented was limited. When a few donors were compared, the shared fraction of clonotypes was about 5% for naive CD4, 3.5% for naive CD8, about 2.5% for memory CD4, and about 0.36% for memory CD8. Naive subsets generally had larger estimated clonotype richness than memory subsets did. Incomplete sequencing was indicated by rarefaction of sorted-subset datasets, despite the large sequencing depth. Higher generation probabilities were observed for clonotypes shared by all four sorted-subset donors than for non-shared clonotypes. Based on pairwise subsampling, the degree of clonotype sharing among donors was expected to be affected by sequencing depth.

Relative to germline, V is 4 bases shorter and J is 7 bases shorter, with 11 bases between their ends. Per the germline V gene (reference sequence), SGHNT is the CDR1 and YYREEE is the CDR2. The CDR3 sequence holds 13 residues, the cysteine and phenylalanine included. Only the CDR3 part of the read is kept: 39 bases, read in frame from the first base. Using the deep immunoSEQ assay, multiplex PCR amplified TCR CDR3 regions from genomic DNA. For each cell subset, the extracted genomic DNA was distributed evenly across all wells of several immunoSEQ 96-well plates, and each plate served as one replicate. For sorted subsets, approximately 190 ng of genomic DNA, equivalent to 25,000 to 35,000 T cell genomes, went into each replicate PCR. Purified libraries were quantified with a Qubit 3.0 fluorometer, sized on a Bioanalyzer 2100, and re-quantified with the KAPA Library Quantification kit. Every immunoSEQ 96-well plate was sequenced on a separate single-read 150-cycle Illumina NextSeq 550 flow cell. As for how the authors treated the data: Because the immunoSEQ output included only junctional sequences and no quality scores, the filtering could not be the same as the filtering used for full-length reads. Sequences were annotated with PyIR, a Python wrapper for IgBLAST v1.9, and V/J genes and CDR3 were assigned using IMGT germline references. Reads with weak V/J assignments (E-value above 1e-6), missing CDR3, stop codons, out-of-frame junctions, or ambiguous translated residues were removed. V3J clonotypes were defined as sequences sharing an identical inferred V gene, J gene, and CDR3 amino acid sequence. To compute the percentage overlap between repertoires, the number of shared unique clonotypes was divided by the size of the smaller repertoire. Three approaches were used to assess repertoire richness: RTK rarefaction, the Chao1 estimator, and Recon v2.1 estimates of unobserved clonotypes. Generation probabilities were computed with OLGA for all TCRbeta clonotypes obtained by the gDNA method from several donors. The table was pulled from immuneACCESS by TCRdb, which kept in-frame rearrangements only. Such tables lose some clones; where checked, under half of the loss comes from unresolved V genes, and the rest has no known cause. From that table come the V and J calls and clone size; the DNA was used to work out D and trimming. The table for this sample lists about 2.4 million clones; roughly 93% of them were counted only once. The ten top clones hold about 0.34% of the sample.

Donors were healthy HIV-negative adults with no recently reported acute infections or vaccinations. Only Caucasian adults living in Nashville, Tennessee, USA were represented among the donors. CD4+ T cells were enriched by magnetic negative selection, after which naive cells were positively selected on CD45RA and the negative fraction was taken as the memory subset. After blood collection by leukapheresis, PBMCs were isolated using Ficoll-Histopaque density gradient centrifugation and then cryopreserved in the vapor phase of liquid nitrogen. Analytical flow cytometry was used to check the purity and quantity of each magnetically sorted T cell population. From each sorted fraction, genomic DNA was isolated and quantified by UV absorbance on a Nanodrop 2000c. On this clone: Its antigen is currently not known. Per-base qualities were not stored, and no clone one base away is much larger.

The sequence was collected from a young man in good health. Some clones in this sample may be carry-over from other donors' samples. The sample comprised naive CD4+ T cells from PBMCs. The cell subset or site label, read with the paper, signifies: CD45RA+ positively selected. The sequence links TRBV5-4 to TRBJ2-2, with the D gene uncertain. The CDR3 corresponds to CASSVGSVGELFF. The DNA sequence reads TGTGCCAGCAGCGTGGGTAGTGTCGGGGAGCTGTTTTTT. The CDR3 plus the reference TRBV5-4 and TRBJ2-2 genes for the other parts give the full variable domain: ETGVTQSPTHLIKTRGQQVTLRCSSQSGHNTVSWYQQALGQGPQFIFQYYREEENGRGNFPPRFSGLQFPNYSSELNVNALELDDSALYLCASSVGSVGELFFGEGSRLTVL.